This TCR beta chain originates from a study of blood T cells in healthy people across ages. Findings and limits, study-wide: Diversity figures derived from one million T cells were judged to underestimate the true value. Age showed a roughly linear inverse relationship with TCR beta diversity per million T cells.

Isolated per sample were at least 6.5 million PBMCs. Total RNA extraction produced at least 5 micrograms (per sample) for the study. The CDR3 sequence is 14 residues long. Per the germline V gene, CDR1 is SGHRS and CDR2 is YFSETQ. With 1 base removed from V and 0 bases from J, the gap between germline ends came to 6 bases. This clonotype was detected ten times or more. Its target is not known. Through a sample-barcoded 5' primer and a J-beta primer mix, a second PCR was run for roughly 6 to 11 cycles. Each CDR3 protein is one row after TCRdb ran MiXCR on the 5' RACE reads. Among about 640,000 distinct CDR3 sequences listed, around 41% were seen once.

The sample comprised blood. V is TRBV5-1 and J is TRBJ2-3; D is uncertain. The origin of this receptor is a man at least 80 years old in good health. CDR3 bases: TGCGCCAGCAGCTTGTCGGCCAGCACAGATACGCAGTATTTT. As protein: CASSLSASTDTQYF. The entire variable domain, with the rest obtained from reference TRBV5-1 and TRBJ2-3, is as follows: KAGVTQTPRYLIKTRGQQVTLSCSPISGHRSVSWYQQTPGQGLQFLFEYFSETQRNKGNFPGRFSGRQFSNSRSEMNVSTLELGDSALYLCASSLSASTDTQYFGPGTRLTVL.